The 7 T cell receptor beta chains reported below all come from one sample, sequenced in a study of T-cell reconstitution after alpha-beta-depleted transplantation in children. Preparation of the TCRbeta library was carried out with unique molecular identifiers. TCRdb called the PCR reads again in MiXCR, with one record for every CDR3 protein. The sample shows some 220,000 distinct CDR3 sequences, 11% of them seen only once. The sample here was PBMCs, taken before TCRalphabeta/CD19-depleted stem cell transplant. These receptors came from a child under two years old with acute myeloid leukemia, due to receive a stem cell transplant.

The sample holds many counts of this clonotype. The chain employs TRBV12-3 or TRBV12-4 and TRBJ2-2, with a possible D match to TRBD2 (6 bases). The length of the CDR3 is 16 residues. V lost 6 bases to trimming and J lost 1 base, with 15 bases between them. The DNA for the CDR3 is TGTGCCAGCAGACCTTGGCGGGACCTGAACACCGGGGAGCTGTTTTTT. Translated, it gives CASRPWRDLNTGELFF.

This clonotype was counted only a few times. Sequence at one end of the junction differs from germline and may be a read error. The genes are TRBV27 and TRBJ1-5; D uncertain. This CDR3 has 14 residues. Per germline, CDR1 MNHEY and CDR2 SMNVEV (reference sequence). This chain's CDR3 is CVSSLHGGNQPQHF. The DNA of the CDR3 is TGTGTCAGCAGTCTTCATGGAGGCAATCAGCCCCAGCATTTT.

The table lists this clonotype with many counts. The CDR3 DNA follows: TGCGCCAGCAGCTTGGTGGGGGAGCCCTCCTACAATGAGCAGTTCTTC. Residues: CASSLVGEPSYNEQFF. The V and J genes are TRBV5-1 and TRBJ2-1; D may match TRBD1 or TRBD2 (5 bases each). Germline V gene lookup returns CDR1 SGHRS and CDR2 YFSETQ. The germline V and J ends were trimmed by 0 bases and 0 bases, with 10 bases remaining between them. The CDR3 contains 16 residues.

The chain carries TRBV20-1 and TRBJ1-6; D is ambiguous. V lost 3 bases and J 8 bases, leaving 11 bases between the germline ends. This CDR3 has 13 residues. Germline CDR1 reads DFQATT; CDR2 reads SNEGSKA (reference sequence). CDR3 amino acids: CSARSGKDSPLHF. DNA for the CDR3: TGCAGTGCTAGGTCCGGGAAGGATTCACCCCTCCACTTT.

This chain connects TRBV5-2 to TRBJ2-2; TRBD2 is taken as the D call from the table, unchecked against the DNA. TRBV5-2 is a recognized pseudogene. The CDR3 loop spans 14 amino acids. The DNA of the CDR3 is TGTGCCAGCAGCTCTGGACTCCTCTGCGGGGAGCTGTTTTTT. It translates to CASSSGLLCGELFF.

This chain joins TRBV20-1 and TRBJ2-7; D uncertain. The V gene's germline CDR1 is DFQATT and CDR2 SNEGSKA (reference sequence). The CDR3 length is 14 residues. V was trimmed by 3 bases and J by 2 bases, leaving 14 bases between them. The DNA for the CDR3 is TGCAGTGCTAGTCGAGCATTTCCCCCCTACGAGCAGTACTTC. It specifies CSASRAFPPYEQYF.

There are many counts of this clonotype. CDR3 sequence reads: CASSLGPRYGYTF. CDR3 sequence (DNA): TGTGCCAGCAGCTTAGGACCGCGTTATGGCTACACCTTC. J is TRBJ1-2 and V is TRBV7-3; no clear D. Trimming took off 2 bases at V and 5 bases at J, with 9 bases between the two ends. The CDR3 loop spans 13 amino acids. Per germline, CDR1 SGHTA and CDR2 FQGTGA.